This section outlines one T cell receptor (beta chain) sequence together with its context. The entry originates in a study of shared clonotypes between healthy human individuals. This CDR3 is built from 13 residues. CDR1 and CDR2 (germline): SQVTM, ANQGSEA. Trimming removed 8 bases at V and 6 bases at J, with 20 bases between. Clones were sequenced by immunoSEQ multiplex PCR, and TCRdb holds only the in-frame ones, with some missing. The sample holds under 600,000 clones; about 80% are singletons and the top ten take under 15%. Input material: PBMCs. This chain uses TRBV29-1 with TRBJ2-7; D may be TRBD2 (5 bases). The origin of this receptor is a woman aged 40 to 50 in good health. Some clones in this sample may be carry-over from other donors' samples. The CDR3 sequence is CSFREGPFGEQYF. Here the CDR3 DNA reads TGCAGCTTCCGGGAAGGCCCGTTCGGCGAGCAGTACTTC.